What follows describes a single TCR beta chain. These data originate in a study of blood T cell repertoires in COVID-19. The CDR3 loop spans 15 amino acids. CDR1 is SNHLY and CDR2 is FYNNEI in the germline V gene. The trim removed 6 bases at V and 8 bases at J, leaving 12 bases unmatched. Per the original methods: For nucleated cells, counts were estimated from reference gene primer amplification. Data came from immunoSEQ multiplex PCR; TCRdb stores just in-frame clones and leaves some out. Clone size and V and J calls were adopted from that table, with D and trimming inferred from the DNA. The sample holds about 330,000 clones; over 75% are singletons and the top ten take approximately 5.3%.

The TCR comes from a woman aged 25 to 39 who had recovered from COVID-19. The source material was PBMCs or T cells enriched from blood (not recorded which). The chain carries TRBV2 and TRBJ1-2; 10 nucleotides align to TRBD1. CDR3 in DNA: TGTGCCAGCAGGCCCAGGACAGGGGGGGAAAGGGGCTACACCTTC. Protein: CASRPRTGGERGYTF.